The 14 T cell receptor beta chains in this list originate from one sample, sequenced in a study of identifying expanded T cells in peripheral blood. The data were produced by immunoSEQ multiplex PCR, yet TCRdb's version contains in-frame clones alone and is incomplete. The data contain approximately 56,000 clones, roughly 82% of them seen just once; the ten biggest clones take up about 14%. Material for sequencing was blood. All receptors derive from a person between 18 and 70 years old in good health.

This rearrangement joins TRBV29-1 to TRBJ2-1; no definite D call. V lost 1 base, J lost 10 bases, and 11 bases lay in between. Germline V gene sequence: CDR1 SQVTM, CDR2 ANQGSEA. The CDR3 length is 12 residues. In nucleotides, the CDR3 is TGCAGCGTTGAAGGGTCCGCGCCAGAGCAGTTCTTC. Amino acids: CSVEGSAPEQFF.

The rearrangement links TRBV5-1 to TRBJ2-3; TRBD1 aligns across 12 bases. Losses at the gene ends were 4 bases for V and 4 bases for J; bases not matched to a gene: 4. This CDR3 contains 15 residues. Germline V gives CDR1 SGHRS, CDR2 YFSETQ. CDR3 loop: CASSPGQGAADTQYF. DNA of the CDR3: TGCGCCAGCAGCCCGGGACAGGGGGCGGCAGATACGCAGTATTTT.

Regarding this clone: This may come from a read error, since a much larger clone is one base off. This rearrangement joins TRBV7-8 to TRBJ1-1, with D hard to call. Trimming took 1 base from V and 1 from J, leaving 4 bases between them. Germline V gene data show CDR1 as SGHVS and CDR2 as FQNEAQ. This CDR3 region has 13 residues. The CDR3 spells CASSLGANTEAFF. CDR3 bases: TGTGCCAGCAGCTTAGGAGCGAACACTGAAGCTTTCTTT.

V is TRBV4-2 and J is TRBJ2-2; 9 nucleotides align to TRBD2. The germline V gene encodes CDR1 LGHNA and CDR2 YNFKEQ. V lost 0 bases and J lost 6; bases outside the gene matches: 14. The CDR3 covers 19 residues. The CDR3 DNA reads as TGTGCCAGCAGCCAAGATGGGACTAGCATTTCGACTGGATCCGGGGAGCTGTTTTTT. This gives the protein CASSQDGTSISTGSGELFF.

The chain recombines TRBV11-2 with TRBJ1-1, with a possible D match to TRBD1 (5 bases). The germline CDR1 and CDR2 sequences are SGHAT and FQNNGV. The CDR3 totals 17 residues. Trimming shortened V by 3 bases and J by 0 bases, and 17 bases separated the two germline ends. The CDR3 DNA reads TGTGCCAGCAGCTTGGGCAGTGGGGCACTTATGAACACTGAAGCTTTCTTT. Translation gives CASSLGSGALMNTEAFF.

The CDR3 here is CASSDGTGSSGANVLTF. In DNA form, the CDR3 reads TGTGCCAGCAGTGACGGGACAGGGAGCTCTGGGGCCAACGTCCTGACTTTC. The chain uses TRBV2 and TRBJ2-6; 9 nucleotides agree with TRBD1. J was trimmed by 0 bases and V by 3 bases; bases with no gene match: 3. CDR1 and CDR2 from the germline V gene are SNHLY and FYNNEI. This CDR3 is 17 amino acids long. The variable domain in full, completed from reference TRBV2 and TRBJ2-6, reads EPEVTQTPSHQVTQMGQEVILRCVPISNHLYFYWYRQILGQKVEFLVSFYNNEISEKSEIFDDQFSVERPDGSNFTLKIRSTKLEDSAMYFCASSDGTGSSGANVLTFGAGSRLTVL.

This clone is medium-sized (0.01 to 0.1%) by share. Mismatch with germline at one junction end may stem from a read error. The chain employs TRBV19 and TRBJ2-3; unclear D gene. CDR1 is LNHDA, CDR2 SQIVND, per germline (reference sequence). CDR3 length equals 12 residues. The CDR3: CASRIAGDTQYF. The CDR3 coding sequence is TGTGCCAGTAGAATAGCTGGGGATACGCAGTATTTT.

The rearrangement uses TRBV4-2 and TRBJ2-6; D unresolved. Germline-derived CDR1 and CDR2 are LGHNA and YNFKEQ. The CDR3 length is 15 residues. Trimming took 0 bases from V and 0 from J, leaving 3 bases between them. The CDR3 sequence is CASSQELSGANVLTF. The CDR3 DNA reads TGTGCCAGCAGCCAAGAACTCTCTGGGGCCAACGTCCTGACTTTC.

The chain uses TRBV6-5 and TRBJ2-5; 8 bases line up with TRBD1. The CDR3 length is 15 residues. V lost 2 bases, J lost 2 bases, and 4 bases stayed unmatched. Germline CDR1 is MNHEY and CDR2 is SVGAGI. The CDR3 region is CASSYGNRGQETQYF. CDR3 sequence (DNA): TGTGCCAGCAGTTACGGAAACAGGGGGCAAGAGACCCAGTACTTC.

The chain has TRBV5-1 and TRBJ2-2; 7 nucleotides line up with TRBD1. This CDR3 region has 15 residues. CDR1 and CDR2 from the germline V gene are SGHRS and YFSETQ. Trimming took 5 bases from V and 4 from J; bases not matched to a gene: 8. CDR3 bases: TGCGCCAGCAGATCCGCGGACAGGTTCACCGGGGAGCTGTTTTTT. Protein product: CASRSADRFTGELFF.

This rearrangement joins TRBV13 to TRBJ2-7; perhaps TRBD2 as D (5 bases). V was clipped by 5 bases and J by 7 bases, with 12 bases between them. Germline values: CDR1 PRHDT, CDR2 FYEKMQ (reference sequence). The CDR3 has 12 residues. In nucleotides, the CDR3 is TGTGCCAGCAGCCCCGGGGAGAGAGAGCAGTACTTC. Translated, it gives CASSPGEREQYF.

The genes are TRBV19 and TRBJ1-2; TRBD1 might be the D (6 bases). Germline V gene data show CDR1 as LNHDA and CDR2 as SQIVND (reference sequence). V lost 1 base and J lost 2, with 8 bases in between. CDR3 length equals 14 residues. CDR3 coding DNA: TGTGCCAGTAGTATAGCCACAGGGAACTATGGCTACACCTTC. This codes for CASSIATGNYGYTF.

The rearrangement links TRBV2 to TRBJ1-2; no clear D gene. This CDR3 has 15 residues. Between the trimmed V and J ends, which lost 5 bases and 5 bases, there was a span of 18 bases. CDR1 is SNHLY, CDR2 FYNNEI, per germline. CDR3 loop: CASSREVRSLYGYTF. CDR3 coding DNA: TGTGCCAGCAGTCGGGAGGTCAGGAGCTTATATGGCTACACCTTC.

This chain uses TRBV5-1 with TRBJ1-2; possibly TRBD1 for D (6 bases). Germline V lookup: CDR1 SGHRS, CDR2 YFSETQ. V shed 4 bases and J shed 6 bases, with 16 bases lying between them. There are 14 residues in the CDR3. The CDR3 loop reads CASSPGQSWDGYTF. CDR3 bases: TGCGCCAGCAGCCCCGGACAGTCTTGGGATGGCTACACCTTC.